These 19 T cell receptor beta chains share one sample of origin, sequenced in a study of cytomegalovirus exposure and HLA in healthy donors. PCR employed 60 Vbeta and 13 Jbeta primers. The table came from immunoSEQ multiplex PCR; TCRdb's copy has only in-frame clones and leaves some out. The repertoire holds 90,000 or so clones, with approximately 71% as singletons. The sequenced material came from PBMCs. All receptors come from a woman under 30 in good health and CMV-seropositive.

The chain's CDR3 is CASSGLAGTQYF. The CDR3, as DNA: TGTGCCAGCAGTGGACTAGCGGGTACGCAGTATTTT. This rearrangement joins TRBV2 to TRBJ2-3, with 10 nucleotides matching TRBD2. Germline trimming cut 4 bases from V and 8 bases from J; bases unmatched to any gene: 0. Germline V gives CDR1 SNHLY, CDR2 FYNNEI. The CDR3 is 12 residues long.

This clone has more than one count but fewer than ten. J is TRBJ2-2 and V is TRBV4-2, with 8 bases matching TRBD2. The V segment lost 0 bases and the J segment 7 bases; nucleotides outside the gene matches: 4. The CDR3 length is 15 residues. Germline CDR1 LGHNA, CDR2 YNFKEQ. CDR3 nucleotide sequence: TGTGCCAGCAGCCAAGATATAGCGGGGCGCGGGGAGCTGTTTTTT. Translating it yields CASSQDIAGRGELFF.

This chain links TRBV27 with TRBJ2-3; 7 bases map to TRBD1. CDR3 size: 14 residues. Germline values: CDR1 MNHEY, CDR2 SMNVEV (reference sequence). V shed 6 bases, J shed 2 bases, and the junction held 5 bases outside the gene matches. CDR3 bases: TGTGCCAGCAGACGACAGGGCCCCACAGATACGCAGTATTTT. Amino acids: CASRRQGPTDTQYF.

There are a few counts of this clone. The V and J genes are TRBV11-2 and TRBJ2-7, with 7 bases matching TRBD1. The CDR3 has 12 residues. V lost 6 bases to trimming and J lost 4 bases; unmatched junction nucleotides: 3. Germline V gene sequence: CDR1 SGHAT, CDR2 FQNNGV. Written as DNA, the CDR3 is TGTGCCAGCAGGGAACAGGGGTACGAGCAGTACTTC. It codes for CASREQGYEQYF.

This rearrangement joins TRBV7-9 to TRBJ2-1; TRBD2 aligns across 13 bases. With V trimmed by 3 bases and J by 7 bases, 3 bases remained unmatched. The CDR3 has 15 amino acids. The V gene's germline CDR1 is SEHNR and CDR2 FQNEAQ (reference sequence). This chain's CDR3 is CASSFQLAGGNEQFF. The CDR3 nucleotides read TGTGCCAGCAGCTTTCAACTAGCGGGAGGGAATGAGCAGTTCTTC. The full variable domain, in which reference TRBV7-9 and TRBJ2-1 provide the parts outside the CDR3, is DTGVSQNPRHKITKRGQNVTFRCDPISEHNRLYWYRQTLGQGPEFLTYFQNEAQLEKSRLLSDRFSAERPKGSFSTLEIQRTEQGDSAMYLCASSFQLAGGNEQFFGPGTRLTVL.

This chain's CDR3 is CASSVAGANDEKLFF. CDR3 DNA: TGTGCCAGCAGCGTAGCAGGGGCCAACGATGAAAAACTGTTTTTT. The chain recombines TRBV9 with TRBJ1-4; a weak D match, TRBD1 (6 bases). V was clipped by 0 bases and J by 6 bases, with 12 bases between them. The CDR3 length is 15 residues. Germline V gene data show CDR1 as SGDLS and CDR2 as YYNGEE. The full variable domain, in which reference TRBV9 and TRBJ1-4 provide the parts outside the CDR3, is DSGVTQTPKHLITATGQRVTLRCSPRSGDLSVYWYQQSLDQGLQFLIQYYNGEERAKGNILERFSAQQFPDLHSELNLSSLELGDSALYFCASSVAGANDEKLFFGSGTQLSVL.

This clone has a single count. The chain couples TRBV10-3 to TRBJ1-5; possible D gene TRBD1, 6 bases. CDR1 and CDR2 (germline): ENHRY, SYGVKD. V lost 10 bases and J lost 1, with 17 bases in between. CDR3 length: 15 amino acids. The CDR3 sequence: CATIPGEGSNQPQHF. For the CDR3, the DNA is TGTGCCACCATACCAGGGGAGGGGAGCAATCAGCCCCAGCATTTT.

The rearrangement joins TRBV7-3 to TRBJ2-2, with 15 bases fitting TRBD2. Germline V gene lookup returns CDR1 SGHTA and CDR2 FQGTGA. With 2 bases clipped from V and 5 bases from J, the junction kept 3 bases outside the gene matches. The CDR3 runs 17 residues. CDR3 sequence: CASSLLGLAGGTGELFF. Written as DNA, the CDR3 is TGTGCCAGCAGCTTATTGGGACTAGCGGGAGGTACCGGGGAGCTGTTTTTT.

The CDR3 nucleotides are TGTGCCAGCAGGGGGATGGGACTGATGAACACTGAAGCTTTCTTT. Encoded protein: CASRGMGLMNTEAFF. The chain combines TRBV27 with TRBJ1-1, with D possibly being TRBD1 (5 bases). This CDR3 spans 15 amino acids. Trimming took off 6 bases at V and 0 bases at J, with 14 bases between the two ends. Germline loops: CDR1 MNHEY, CDR2 SMNVEV (reference sequence).

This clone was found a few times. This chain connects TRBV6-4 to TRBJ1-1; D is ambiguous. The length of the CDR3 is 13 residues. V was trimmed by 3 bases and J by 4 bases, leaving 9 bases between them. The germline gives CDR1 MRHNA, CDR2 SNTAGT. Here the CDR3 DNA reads TGTGCCAGCAGTGAAACAAGGAGCACTGAAGCTTTCTTT. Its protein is CASSETRSTEAFF.

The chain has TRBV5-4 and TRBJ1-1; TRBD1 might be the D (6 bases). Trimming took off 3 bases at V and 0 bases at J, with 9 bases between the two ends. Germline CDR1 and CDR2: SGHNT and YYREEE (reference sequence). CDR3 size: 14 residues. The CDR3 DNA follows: TGTGCCAGCAGCTCCACAGGGCTGAACACTGAAGCTTTCTTT. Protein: CASSSTGLNTEAFF.

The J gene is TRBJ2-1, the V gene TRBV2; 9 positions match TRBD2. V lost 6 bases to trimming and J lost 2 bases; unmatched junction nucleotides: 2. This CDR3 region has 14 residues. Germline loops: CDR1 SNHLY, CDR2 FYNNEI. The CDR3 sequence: CASRASGAYNEQFF. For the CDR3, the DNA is TGTGCCAGCAGGGCTAGCGGGGCCTACAATGAGCAGTTCTTC. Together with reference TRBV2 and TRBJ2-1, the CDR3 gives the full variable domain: EPEVTQTPSHQVTQMGQEVILRCVPISNHLYFYWYRQILGQKVEFLVSFYNNEISEKSEIFDDQFSVERPDGSNFTLKIRSTKLEDSAMYFCASRASGAYNEQFFGPGTRLTVL.

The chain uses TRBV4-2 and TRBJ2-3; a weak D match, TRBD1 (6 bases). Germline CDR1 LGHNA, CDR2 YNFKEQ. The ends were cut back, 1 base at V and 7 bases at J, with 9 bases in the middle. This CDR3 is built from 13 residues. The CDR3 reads CASSQGGRNTQYF. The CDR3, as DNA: TGTGCCAGCAGCCAAGGGGGGCGAAATACGCAGTATTTT.

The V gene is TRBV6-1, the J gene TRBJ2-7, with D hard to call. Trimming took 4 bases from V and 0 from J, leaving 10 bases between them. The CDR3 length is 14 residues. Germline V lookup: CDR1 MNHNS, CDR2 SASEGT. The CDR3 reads CASSVRQDSYEQYF. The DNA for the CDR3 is TGTGCCAGCAGTGTTAGGCAGGACTCCTACGAGCAGTACTTC.

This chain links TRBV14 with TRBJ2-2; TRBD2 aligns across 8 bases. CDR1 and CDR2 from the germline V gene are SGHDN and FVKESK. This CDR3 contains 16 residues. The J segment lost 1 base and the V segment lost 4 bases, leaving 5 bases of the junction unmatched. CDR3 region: CASSPRTSRNTGELFF. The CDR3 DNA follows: TGTGCCAGCAGCCCAAGGACTAGCCGGAACACCGGGGAGCTGTTTTTT.

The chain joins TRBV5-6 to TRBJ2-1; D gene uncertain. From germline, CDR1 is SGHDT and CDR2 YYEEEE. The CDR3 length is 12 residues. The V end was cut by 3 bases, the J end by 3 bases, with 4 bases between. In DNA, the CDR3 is TGTGCCAGCAGCTCGGGCTACAATGAGCAGTTCTTC. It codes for CASSSGYNEQFF.

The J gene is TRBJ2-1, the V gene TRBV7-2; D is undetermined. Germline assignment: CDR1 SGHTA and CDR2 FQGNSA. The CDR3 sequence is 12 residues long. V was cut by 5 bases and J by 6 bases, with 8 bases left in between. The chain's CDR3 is CASSQTPNEQFF. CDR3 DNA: TGTGCCAGCAGCCAGACTCCCAATGAGCAGTTCTTC. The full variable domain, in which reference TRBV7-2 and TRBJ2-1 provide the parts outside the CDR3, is GAGVSQSPSNKVTEKGKDVELRCDPISGHTALYWYRQSLGQGLEFLIYFQGNSAPDKSGLPSDRFSAERTGGSVSTLTIQRTQQEDSAVYLCASSQTPNEQFFGPGTRLTVL.

This CDR3 is CASRGWLETQYF. The CDR3 DNA sequence: TGTGCCAGTAGGGGCTGGTTGGAGACCCAGTACTTC. V is TRBV19 and J is TRBJ2-5; no clear D gene. This CDR3 contains 12 residues. Germline CDR1 reads LNHDA; CDR2 reads SQIVND (reference sequence). Trimming shortened V by 6 bases and J by 5 bases, and 10 bases separated the two germline ends.

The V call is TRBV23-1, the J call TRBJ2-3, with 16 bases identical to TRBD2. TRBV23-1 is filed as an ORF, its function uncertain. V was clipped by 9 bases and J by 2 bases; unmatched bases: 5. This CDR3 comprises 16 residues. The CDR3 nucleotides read TGCGCCAGGGGGACTAGCGGGGGGGACAACACAGATACGCAGTATTTT. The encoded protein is CARGTSGGDNTDTQYF.